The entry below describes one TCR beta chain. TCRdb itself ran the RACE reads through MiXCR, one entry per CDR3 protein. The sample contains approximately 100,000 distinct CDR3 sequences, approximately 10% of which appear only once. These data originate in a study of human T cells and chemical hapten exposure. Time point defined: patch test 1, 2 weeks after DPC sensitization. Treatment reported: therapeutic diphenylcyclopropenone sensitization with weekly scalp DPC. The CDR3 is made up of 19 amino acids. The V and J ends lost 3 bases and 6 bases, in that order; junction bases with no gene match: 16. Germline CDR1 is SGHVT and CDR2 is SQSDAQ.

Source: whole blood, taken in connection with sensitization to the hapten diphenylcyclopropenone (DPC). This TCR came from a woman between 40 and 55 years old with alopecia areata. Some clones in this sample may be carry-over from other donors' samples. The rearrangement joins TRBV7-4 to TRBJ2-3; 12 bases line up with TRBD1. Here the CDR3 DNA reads TGTGCCAGCAGCTTTTGTGCGAAAACGGGACAGGGGGCTGCGGATACGCAGTATTTT. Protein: CASSFCAKTGQGAADTQYF.